This T cell receptor beta chain stems from a study of blood T cell repertoires in COVID-19. About the research overall: T cells, B-cell-depleted T cells, or PBMCs supplied cDNA or gDNA.

Here immunoSEQ multiplex PCR was the method, and the copy in TCRdb shows in-frame clones only, minus some. This sample has 50,000 to 65,000 clones, with 75% to 90% found just once. With regard to this clone: A junction end diverges from the germline sequence, so it may reflect a read error. At the DNA level, this CDR3 is encoded by other sequences in the same sample as well.

The CDR3 is 14 residues long. Germline CDR1 is SEHNR and CDR2 is FQNEAQ (reference sequence). Sequencing input: peripheral blood. The chain couples TRBV7-9 to TRBJ2-5, with 12 bases lining up with TRBD2. The clonotype comes from an elderly woman with COVID-19, enrolled during active disease. CDR3 nucleotides: TGTGCCAGCAGCCTAGCGGGGGGGCAAGAGACCCAGTACTTC. It specifies CASSLAGGQETQYF.